The 15 T cell receptor beta chains reported below all come from one sample, sequenced in a study of response to subunit inactivated influenza vaccine. In TCRdb, the RT-PCR reads were re-called with MiXCR into one record per CDR3 protein. Here the sample spans approximately 530,000 distinct CDR3 sequences, around 8% being singletons. The material was PBMCs from blood, obtained about 24 months after vaccination. The receptors come from a man between 50 and 75 years old who received an inactivated influenza vaccine.

The chain uses TRBV6-5 and TRBJ2-5; 7 bases map to TRBD1. This CDR3 comprises 14 residues. CDR1 is MNHEY and CDR2 is SVGAGI in the germline V gene. J gave up 4 bases and V 5 bases, and 7 bases lay outside the gene matches. CDR3 region: CASSLQGWGETQYF. The DNA of the CDR3 is TGTGCCAGCAGTCTACAGGGGTGGGGAGAGACCCAGTACTTC.

Many counts were recorded for this clonotype. This chain joins TRBV6-2 or TRBV6-3 and TRBJ1-5; 7 bases are shared with TRBD1. Germline CDR1 is MNHEY and CDR2 is SVGEGT. The ends lost 6 bases at V and 8 bases at J; junction bases unmatched: 7. The CDR3 is 13 residues long. DNA for the CDR3: TGTGCCAGCAGAGAGGACAGGTGGGAGCCCCAGCATTTT. The encoded protein is CASREDRWEPQHF.

A note on this clonotype: Just one base apart from a much larger clone, this may be a read error. The V gene is TRBV20-1, the J gene TRBJ1-5; TRBD1 is a possible D gene (5 bases). From germline, CDR1 is DFQATT and CDR2 SNEGSKA (reference sequence). The CDR3 is made up of 15 amino acids. The CDR3 loop reads CSARPQGTGNQPRHF. Here the CDR3 DNA reads TGCAGTGCTAGACCGCAAGGGACCGGTAATCAGCCCCGGCATTTT.

This clonotype appeared a few times. The rearrangement links TRBV18 to TRBJ2-7; 7 nucleotides line up with TRBD1. The germline gives CDR1 KGHSH, CDR2 LQKENI. This CDR3 contains 13 residues. The trim removed 4 bases at V and 4 bases at J, leaving 4 bases unmatched. The CDR3 here is CASSRDSVYEQYF. The CDR3 DNA follows: TGTGCCAGCTCACGGGACAGTGTATACGAGCAGTACTTC.

This clonotype was seen repeatedly, ten times or more. Here the CDR3 DNA reads TGTGCCAGCTTTCGGACAGCGACTGAAGCTTTCTTT. Encoded protein: CASFRTATEAFF. J is TRBJ1-1 and V is TRBV6-2 or TRBV6-3; maybe TRBD1 (6 bases). Germline V gene sequence: CDR1 MNHEY, CDR2 SVGEGT. The CDR3 contains 12 residues. The V gene lost 8 bases and the J gene lost 5 bases, with 12 bases spanning the gap.

This clonotype came up a few times. Here the CDR3 omits its conserved ending phenylalanine or tryptophan, so a read error is the likely source. Because the CDR3's place on the DNA is in doubt, the DNA is left out and the CDR3 is given as listed by TCRdb. The rearrangement links TRBV4-2 to TRBJ2-7; TRBD2, the table's D call, was not compared with the DNA. Both ends counted, the CDR3 spans 11 residues. Per germline, CDR1 LGHNA and CDR2 YNFKEQ. CDR3 region: CASSPPTRNVC.

This clonotype was seen more than once but under ten times. The CDR3 sequence: CASRASGGPERNQETQYF. As DNA, the CDR3 is TGTGCCAGCAGGGCTAGCGGGGGGCCCGAGAGAAACCAAGAGACCCAGTACTTC. This chain links TRBV12-1 with TRBJ2-5; the listed D gene, TRBD2, was not tested against the DNA. TRBV12-1 is marked as a pseudogene. The CDR3 spans 18 residues.

The chain carries TRBV12-3 or TRBV12-4 and TRBJ2-2, with D unresolved. The CDR3 is 14 amino acids. Trimming took 5 bases from V and 2 from J, leaving 9 bases between them. CDR3: CASSMTVNTGELFF. In DNA, the CDR3 is TGTGCCAGCAGTATGACGGTTAACACCGGGGAGCTGTTTTTT.

This clonotype came up many times. This chain connects TRBV12-3 or TRBV12-4 to TRBJ2-2, with D tentatively TRBD2 (5 bases). CDR3 size: 16 residues. V was clipped by 5 bases and J by 0 bases, with 13 bases between them. Written as DNA, the CDR3 is TGTGCCAGCAGTCCCAGAGGAGGCACGAACACCGGGGAGCTGTTTTTT. It encodes CASSPRGGTNTGELFF.

This clonotype was observed at least ten times. The chain uses TRBV12-3 or TRBV12-4 and TRBJ2-4; D may be TRBD1 (5 bases). CDR3 length: 13 residues. Trimming shortened V by 1 base and J by 8 bases, and 9 bases separated the two germline ends. The CDR3 sequence is CASSLGRVYIQYF. DNA of the CDR3: TGTGCCAGCAGTTTAGGCAGGGTGTACATTCAGTACTTC.

This clonotype has ten or more counts. The genes are TRBV10-3 and TRBJ2-3; D unclear. V lost 4 bases and J 1 base, leaving 12 bases between the germline ends. The CDR3 has 15 amino acids. The germline V gene has CDR1 ENHRY and CDR2 SYGVKD. In DNA form, the CDR3 reads TGTGCCATCAGTGCTCCACACTTACGCACAGATACGCAGTATTTT. It yields the protein CAISAPHLRTDTQYF.

This clonotype was recorded at least ten times. The rearrangement joins TRBV6-2 or TRBV6-3 to TRBJ1-1; a possible D gene is TRBD1 (5 bases). CDR1 and CDR2 from the germline V gene are MNHEY and SVGEGT. The germline V and J ends were trimmed by 0 bases and 9 bases, with 8 bases remaining between them. This CDR3 has 12 residues. The CDR3 bases are TGTGCCAGCAGTTACTCTACAGGAAAAGCTTTCTTT. Residues: CASSYSTGKAFF.

This chain joins TRBV10-3 and TRBJ2-1, with 7 bases matching TRBD2. CDR3 size: 13 residues. J lost 8 bases, V lost 7 bases, and 8 bases had no gene match. Germline V gene data show CDR1 as ENHRY and CDR2 as SYGVKD. CDR3 protein: CAITPRGDDEQFF. The DNA for the CDR3 is TGTGCCATCACCCCCCGGGGGGACGATGAGCAGTTCTTC.

This clonotype was counted a few times. This chain connects TRBV7-9 to TRBJ2-5; D perhaps matches TRBD1 (6 bases). The germline V and J ends were trimmed by 1 base and 0 bases, with 9 bases remaining between them. The germline V gene has CDR1 SEHNR and CDR2 FQNEAQ (reference sequence). This CDR3 region has 15 residues. CDR3 region: CASSLGTAYQETQYF. CDR3 nucleotide sequence: TGTGCCAGCAGCTTAGGGACAGCATACCAAGAGACCCAGTACTTC.

J is TRBJ2-7 and V is TRBV7-9, with D possibly being TRBD1 or TRBD2 (5 bases each). The length of the CDR3 is 14 residues. V was pared by 2 bases and J by 3 bases, with 11 bases between. Germline V CDR1 and CDR2: SEHNR, FQNEAQ (reference sequence). CDR3 DNA: TGTGCCAGCAGCTTACCCGGGGCCCTCTACGAGCAGTACTTC. Protein sequence: CASSLPGALYEQYF.